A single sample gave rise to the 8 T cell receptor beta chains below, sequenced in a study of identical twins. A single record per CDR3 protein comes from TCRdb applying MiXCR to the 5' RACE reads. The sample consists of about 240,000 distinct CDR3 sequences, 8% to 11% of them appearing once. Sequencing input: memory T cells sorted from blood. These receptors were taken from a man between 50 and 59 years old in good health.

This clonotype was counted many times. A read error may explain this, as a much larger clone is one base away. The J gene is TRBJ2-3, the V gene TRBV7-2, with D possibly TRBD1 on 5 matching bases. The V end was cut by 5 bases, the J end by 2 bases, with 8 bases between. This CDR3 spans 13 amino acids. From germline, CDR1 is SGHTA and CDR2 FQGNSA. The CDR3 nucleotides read TGTGCCAGCAGCCCGACAGTCACAGATACGCAGTATTTT. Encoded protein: CASSPTVTDTQYF.

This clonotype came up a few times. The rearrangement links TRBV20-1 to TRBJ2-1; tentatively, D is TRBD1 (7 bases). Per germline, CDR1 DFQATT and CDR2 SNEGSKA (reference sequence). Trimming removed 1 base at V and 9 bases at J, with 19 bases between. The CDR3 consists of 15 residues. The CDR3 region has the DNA TGCAGTGCTAGAGGGGGACTTCAAGGGGGCATTGAGCAGTTCTTC. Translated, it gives CSARGGLQGGIEQFF.

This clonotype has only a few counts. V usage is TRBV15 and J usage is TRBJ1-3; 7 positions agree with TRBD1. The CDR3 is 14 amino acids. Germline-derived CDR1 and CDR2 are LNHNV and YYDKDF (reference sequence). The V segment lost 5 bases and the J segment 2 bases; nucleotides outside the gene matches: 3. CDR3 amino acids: CATSGGTAGNTIYF. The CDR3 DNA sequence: TGTGCCACCAGCGGCGGGACAGCTGGAAACACCATATATTTT. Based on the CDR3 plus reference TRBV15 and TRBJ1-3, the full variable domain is DAMVIQNPRYQVTQFGKPVTLSCSQTLNHNVMYWYQQKSSQAPKLLFHYYDKDFNNEADTPDNFQSRRPNTSFCFLDIRSPGLGDTAMYLCATSGGTAGNTIYFGEGSWLTVV.

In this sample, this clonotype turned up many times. The CDR3 sequence is CASSAQGKNTGELFF. CDR3 in DNA: TGTGCCAGCAGTGCCCAGGGGAAGAACACCGGGGAGCTGTTTTTT. This chain uses TRBV12-3 or TRBV12-4 with TRBJ2-2, with a tentative D call TRBD1 (6 bases). Trimming shortened V by 5 bases and J by 1 base, and 11 bases separated the two germline ends. The CDR3 has 15 amino acids.

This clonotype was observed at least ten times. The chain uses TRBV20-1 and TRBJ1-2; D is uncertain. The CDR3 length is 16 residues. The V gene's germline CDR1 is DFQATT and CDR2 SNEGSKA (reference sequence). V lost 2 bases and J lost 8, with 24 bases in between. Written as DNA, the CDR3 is TGCAGTGCTAGAATTGGTCGAGGAGTGGGGATGGGGGGCTACACCTTC. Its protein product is CSARIGRGVGMGGYTF.

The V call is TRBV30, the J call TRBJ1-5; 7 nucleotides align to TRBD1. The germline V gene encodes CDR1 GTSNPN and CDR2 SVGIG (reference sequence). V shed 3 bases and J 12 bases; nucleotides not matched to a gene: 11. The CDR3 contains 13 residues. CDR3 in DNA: TGTGCCTGGAGCCTAAACACAGGGGCCGGCCAGCATTTT. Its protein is CAWSLNTGAGQHF.

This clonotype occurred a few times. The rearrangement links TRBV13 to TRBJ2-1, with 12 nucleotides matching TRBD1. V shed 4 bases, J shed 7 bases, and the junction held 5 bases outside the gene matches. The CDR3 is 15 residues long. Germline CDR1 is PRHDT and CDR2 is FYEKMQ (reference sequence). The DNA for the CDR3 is TGTGCCAGCAGCTCTTGGGACAGGGGGCTGAATGAGCAGTTCTTC. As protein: CASSSWDRGLNEQFF.

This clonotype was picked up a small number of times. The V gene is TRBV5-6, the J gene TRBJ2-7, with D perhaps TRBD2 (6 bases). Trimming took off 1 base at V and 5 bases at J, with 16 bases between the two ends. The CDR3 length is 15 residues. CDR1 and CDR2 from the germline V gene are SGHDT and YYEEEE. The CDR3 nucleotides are TGTGCCAGCAGCTTGATGGGACTTATGTCGGACGAGCAGTACTTC. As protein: CASSLMGLMSDEQYF. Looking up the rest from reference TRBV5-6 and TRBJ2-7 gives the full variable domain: DAGVTQSPTHLIKTRGQQVTLRCSPKSGHDTVSWYQQALGQGPQFIFQYYEEEERQRGNFPDRFSGHQFPNYSSELNVNALLLGDSALYLCASSLMGLMSDEQYFGPGTRLTVT.